These 21 T cell receptor beta chains were sequenced from one sample in a study of spatial heterogeneity in lung cancer (dated by TCRdb to the late 2010s). In light of the paper, this sample's time point label describes: sample taken at primary tumor resection. For TCR sequencing, whole RNA was extracted from tumor and nontumor lung tissue, or from cryopreserved PBMC samples, and no cell sorting was done. Library method: 5' RACE. The listed sequencing device is NextSeq 500. TCRdb reprocessing: public reads trimmed at Q25 with fastp, clones called with MiXCR, in-frame beta chains kept. Every CDR3 protein is listed once, alongside the most common genes and DNA of its rows. The sample table holds tens of thousands of distinct CDR3 sequences, of which approximately 21% were seen once. The ten top clones hold 6.2% of the sample. This material consisted of PBMCs, taken at surgery. These receptors were collected from a male donor with early-stage non-small cell lung cancer.

This clonotype was picked up a small number of times. The rearrangement joins TRBV27 to TRBJ1-1, with D perhaps matching TRBD1 (6 bases). The CDR3 totals 15 residues. V was cut by 5 bases and J by 1 base, with 14 bases left in between. CDR1 MNHEY and CDR2 SMNVEV come from the germline V gene (reference sequence). DNA for the CDR3: TGTGCCAGCAGTCTTTCGGGACATTCGAACACTGAAGCTTTCTTT. Its protein product is CASSLSGHSNTEAFF.

This clonotype has only a few counts. The chain is built from TRBV28 and TRBJ2-7; 8 nucleotides line up with TRBD1. Trimming at V came to 8 bases and at J to 0 bases, leaving 3 bases not matched to a gene. Per the germline V gene, CDR1 is MDHEN and CDR2 is SYDVKM. CDR3 size: 13 residues. The CDR3 DNA reads as TGTGCCAGCGAACAGGGGGGCTCCTACGAGCAGTACTTC. This translates into CASEQGGSYEQYF.

The chain employs TRBV30 and TRBJ2-7, with 10 bases matching TRBD1. Germline V CDR1 and CDR2: GTSNPN, SVGIG (reference sequence). V gave up 2 bases and J gave up 4 bases; unmatched junction bases: 8. CDR3 length equals 15 residues. CDR3 loop: CAWSPRTGGIYEQYF. CDR3 sequence (DNA): TGTGCCTGGAGTCCCCGGACAGGGGGGATTTACGAGCAGTACTTC.

The table lists this clonotype with a count of one. The chain joins TRBV5-1 to TRBJ2-4; 8 nucleotides match TRBD2. Trimming removed 0 bases from V and 6 bases from J; junction bases left unmatched: 5. Germline-derived CDR1 and CDR2 are SGHRS and YFSETQ. The CDR3 is 15 amino acids. This CDR3 reads CASSLAGGAANIQYF. The CDR3 region has the DNA TGCGCCAGCAGCTTGGCGGGAGGGGCTGCAAACATTCAGTACTTC. Based on the CDR3 plus reference TRBV5-1 and TRBJ2-4, the full variable domain is KAGVTQTPRYLIKTRGQQVTLSCSPISGHRSVSWYQQTPGQGLQFLFEYFSETQRNKGNFPGRFSGRQFSNSRSEMNVSTLELGDSALYLCASSLAGGAANIQYFGAGTRLSVL.

The chain uses TRBV7-9 and TRBJ2-1; tentatively, D is TRBD2 (5 bases). CDR1 SEHNR and CDR2 FQNEAQ come from the germline V gene (reference sequence). This CDR3 is built from 15 residues. Trimming removed 1 base at V and 1 base at J, with 8 bases between. CDR3 DNA sequence: TGTGCCAGCAGCTTAGGAGCGGAATCCTACAATGAGCAGTTCTTC. Protein: CASSLGAESYNEQFF.

This clonotype was seen a handful of times. V gene TRBV20-1 combines with J gene TRBJ2-1; D might be TRBD2 (6 bases). The CDR3 is 16 residues long. Trimming cost V 3 bases and J 6 bases, with 21 bases left between them. Germline V gives CDR1 DFQATT, CDR2 SNEGSKA (reference sequence). The chain's CDR3 is CSARMDYLAGVNEQFF. The CDR3 coding sequence is TGCAGTGCTAGGATGGACTATCTAGCCGGGGTCAATGAGCAGTTCTTC.

This clonotype was observed a handful of times. The chain has TRBV5-1 and TRBJ2-1; no clear D gene. V was shortened by 2 bases and J by 6 bases, with 18 bases between the two germline ends. The CDR3 runs 16 residues. The V gene's germline CDR1 is SGHRS and CDR2 YFSETQ. In DNA form, the CDR3 reads TGCGCCAGCAGCTTTAGTCCGCAGAACCTAGGCAATGAGCAGTTCTTC. This codes for CASSFSPQNLGNEQFF.

The chain uses TRBV7-2 and TRBJ1-1, with D maybe TRBD1 (5 bases). Looked up from germline, CDR1 is SGHTA and CDR2 is FQGNSA. CDR3 length equals 14 residues. Trimming cost V 1 base and J 6 bases, with 12 bases left between them. CDR3 nucleotide sequence: TGTGCCAGCAGCTTAGGGGGCTTTGTCGCTGAAGCTTTCTTT. Amino acid sequence: CASSLGGFVAEAFF.

This clonotype was seen a handful of times. This sequence joins TRBV19 and TRBJ2-7, with 11 bases fitting TRBD1. CDR1 LNHDA and CDR2 SQIVND come from the germline V gene (reference sequence). V shed 5 bases and J 4 bases; nucleotides not matched to a gene: 4. The CDR3 is 14 residues long. The CDR3 reads CASSPGTGGYEQYF. As DNA, the CDR3 is TGTGCCAGTAGTCCCGGGACAGGGGGTTACGAGCAGTACTTC. Combining the CDR3 with reference TRBV19 and TRBJ2-7 gives the whole variable domain DGGITQSPKYLFRKEGQNVTLSCEQNLNHDAMYWYRQDPGQGLRLIYYSQIVNDFQKGDIAEGYSVSREKKESFPLTVTSAQKNPTAFYLCASSPGTGGYEQYFGPGTRLTVT.

The chain recombines TRBV7-9 with TRBJ2-7, with D unresolved. The germline V gene has CDR1 SEHNR and CDR2 FQNEAQ (reference sequence). Trimming took off 1 base at V and 7 bases at J, with 17 bases between the two ends. The CDR3 covers 15 residues. The chain's CDR3 is CASSLDLGISREQYF. DNA for the CDR3: TGTGCCAGCAGCTTAGATCTCGGAATATCACGGGAGCAGTACTTC.

The chain is built from TRBV2 and TRBJ1-1, with 9 positions matching TRBD1. J gave up 3 bases and V 10 bases, and 3 bases lay outside the gene matches. The V gene's germline CDR1 is SNHLY and CDR2 FYNNEI. This CDR3 contains 12 residues. CDR3 DNA: TGTGCCACGGGACAGGGCTACACTGAAGCTTTCTTT. Its protein product is CATGQGYTEAFF.

The chain couples TRBV24-1 to TRBJ1-1, with 10 bases lining up with TRBD1. J was trimmed by 1 base and V by 7 bases; bases with no gene match: 5. The CDR3 totals 15 residues. Germline CDR1 and CDR2: KGHDR and SFDVKD. CDR3 in amino acids: CATSRTGGPNTEAFF. CDR3 DNA: TGTGCCACCAGCCGGACAGGGGGACCGAACACTGAAGCTTTCTTT.

The rearrangement uses TRBV6-5 and TRBJ1-2; no reliable D call. The V end lost 6 bases, the J end lost 1 base, and 6 bases lay between the germline ends. The CDR3 spans 12 residues. Germline CDR1 is MNHEY and CDR2 is SVGAGI. CDR3 DNA: TGTGCCAGCAGCAGCTTTAACTATGGCTACACCTTC. It translates to CASSSFNYGYTF.

This clonotype has ten or more counts. The chain joins TRBV7-2 to TRBJ1-6; weak D call: TRBD1 (5 bases). Germline CDR1 and CDR2: SGHTA and FQGNSA. V was shortened by 0 bases and J by 6 bases, with 12 bases between the two germline ends. The length of the CDR3 is 16 residues. The CDR3 sequence is CASSLAGQGSNSPLHF. The CDR3 bases are TGTGCCAGCAGCTTAGCGGGGCAGGGTTCTAATTCACCCCTCCACTTT.

The J gene is TRBJ2-1, the V gene TRBV7-6, with 8 bases fitting TRBD2. Trimming took 5 bases from V and 4 from J; bases not matched to a gene: 7. CDR3 length: 15 residues. Germline CDR1 SGHVS, CDR2 FNYEAQ. This CDR3 reads CASSQSSGPYNEQFF. CDR3 bases: TGTGCCAGCAGCCAATCTAGCGGGCCGTACAATGAGCAGTTCTTC.

The genes are TRBV12-3 or TRBV12-4 and TRBJ1-1, with D unresolved. Trimming removed 6 bases at V and 4 bases at J, with 15 bases between. The CDR3 has 14 residues. The CDR3 nucleotides are TGTGCCAGCAGCCGAAAGGGTGCGGTCACTGAAGCTTTCTTT. This gives the protein CASSRKGAVTEAFF.

This clonotype has more than one count but fewer than ten. The V call is TRBV11-3, the J call TRBJ2-7; 11 bases line up with TRBD1. From germline, CDR1 is SGHNT and CDR2 YENEEA. The CDR3 length is 14 residues. With V trimmed by 6 bases and J by 6 bases, 7 bases remained unmatched. DNA for the CDR3: TGTGCCAGCAGACCAGGACAGGGGGCGGTCGAGCAGTACTTC. It specifies CASRPGQGAVEQYF.

This clonotype was picked up many times. The CDR3 DNA is TGTGCCAGCAGCACCGCCGGTAGCGGCTCCTACGAGCAGTACTTC. It yields the protein CASSTAGSGSYEQYF. J is TRBJ2-7 and V is TRBV28; TRBD2 might be the D (6 bases). This CDR3 comprises 15 residues. V lost 6 bases and J lost 0, with 15 bases in between. Germline V CDR1 and CDR2: MDHEN, SYDVKM. Variable domain in full (rest from reference TRBV28 and TRBJ2-7): DVKVTQSSRYLVKRTGEKVFLECVQDMDHENMFWYRQDPGLGLRLIYFSYDVKMKEKGDIPEGYSVSREKKERFSLILESASTNQTSMYLCASSTAGSGSYEQYFGPGTRLTVT.

This clonotype came up many times. The V call is TRBV20-1, the J call TRBJ2-1; 11 nucleotides agree with TRBD2. Germline-derived CDR1 and CDR2 are DFQATT and SNEGSKA (reference sequence). This CDR3 region has 12 residues. The V segment lost 5 bases and the J segment 13 bases; nucleotides outside the gene matches: 7. The CDR3 sequence: CSAYLLAGVQFF. The CDR3 nucleotides read TGCAGTGCTTATCTACTAGCGGGAGTACAGTTCTTC.

The chain uses TRBV12-3 or TRBV12-4 and TRBJ1-1; D unresolved. V gave up 5 bases and J gave up 4 bases, with 14 bases separating them. The CDR3 is 14 amino acids. DNA for the CDR3: TGTGCCAGCAGTCAACATAGGGAGTTCACTGAAGCTTTCTTT. This translates into CASSQHREFTEAFF.

The rearrangement links TRBV4-3 to TRBJ2-7, with TRBD1 matching 7 bases. The CDR3 runs 17 residues. Per germline, CDR1 LGHNA and CDR2 YSLEER. V lost 1 base, J lost 3 bases, and 12 bases stayed unmatched. CDR3 residues: CASSQAAGTAEIYEQYF. The CDR3 bases are TGCGCCAGCAGCCAAGCGGCAGGGACAGCGGAGATCTACGAGCAGTACTTC.